One and the same sample provided the 12 T cell receptor beta chains below, sequenced in a study of T cell responses to AZD1222 COVID-19 vaccine. The method was immunoSEQ multiplex PCR; TCRdb's version includes in-frame clones alone and lacks a portion of them. Among 160,000 or so clones listed, roughly nine tenths were seen once. The starting material was peripheral blood, obtained on day 0 of AZD1222 vaccination. These receptors came from an adult in good health.

This chain joins TRBV27 and TRBJ1-5; tentative D call: TRBD1 (5 bases). The V and J ends lost 5 bases and 0 bases respectively, with 17 bases between them. The germline gives CDR1 MNHEY, CDR2 SMNVEV (reference sequence). The CDR3 loop spans 17 amino acids. This chain's CDR3 is CASSKGTRPRSNQPQHF. The CDR3 bases are TGTGCCAGCAGTAAAGGGACGCGGCCACGTAGCAATCAGCCCCAGCATTTT.

On this clone: The same CDR3 is also encoded by other DNA sequences in this sample. The genes are TRBV2 and TRBJ1-1; weak D call: TRBD1 (5 bases). This CDR3 is built from 13 residues. Germline lookup yields CDR1 SNHLY and CDR2 FYNNEI. V lost 3 bases and J 5 bases, leaving 10 bases between the germline ends. CDR3 protein: CASSEGRVTEAFF. CDR3 nucleotide sequence: TGTGCCAGCAGTGAGGGCAGGGTTACTGAAGCTTTCTTT.

V is TRBV7-2 and J is TRBJ2-3; either TRBD1 or TRBD2 may fit D (6 bases each). CDR3 length: 15 residues. Between the trimmed V and J ends, which lost 3 bases and 2 bases, there was a span of 12 bases. CDR1 and CDR2 from the germline V gene are SGHTA and FQGNSA. CDR3 amino acids: CASSFRGANTDTQYF. Here the CDR3 DNA reads TGTGCCAGCAGCTTTAGGGGGGCTAACACAGATACGCAGTATTTT.

J is TRBJ1-2 and V is TRBV20-1; D remains unclear. Per germline, CDR1 DFQATT and CDR2 SNEGSKA (reference sequence). The CDR3 has 11 amino acids. The V and J ends lost 3 bases and 5 bases respectively, with 7 bases between them. The CDR3 region is CSASYEYGYTF. The CDR3 nucleotides are TGCAGTGCTAGTTATGAGTATGGCTACACCTTC.

The CDR3 bases are TGTGCCAGCAGTTATCGGGACAATCAGCCCCAGCATTTT. The encoded protein is CASSYRDNQPQHF. The rearrangement links TRBV6-5 to TRBJ1-5; D remains unclear. Germline-derived CDR1 and CDR2 are MNHEY and SVGAGI. Trimming removed 3 bases at V and 3 bases at J, with 6 bases between. There are 13 residues in the CDR3.

The chain couples TRBV12-3 or TRBV12-4 to TRBJ1-1; D is possibly TRBD1 (5 bases). CDR3 length: 13 amino acids. The V gene lost 4 bases and the J gene lost 2 bases, with 8 bases spanning the gap. CDR3 residues: CASSSTVNTEAFF. The CDR3 DNA is TGTGCCAGCAGTTCGACAGTCAACACTGAAGCTTTCTTT.

This clone was seen just once. The rearrangement joins TRBV5-6 to TRBJ1-5; no definite D call. Trimming took 4 bases from V and 1 from J, leaving 9 bases between them. The CDR3 loop spans 14 amino acids. CDR1 and CDR2 (germline): SGHDT, YYEEEE. CDR3 protein: CASSPGLSNQPQHF. Here the CDR3 DNA reads TGTGCCAGCAGCCCCGGGCTAAGCAATCAGCCCCAGCATTTT.

The chain joins TRBV5-1 to TRBJ2-7; 15 bases line up with TRBD2. Germline CDR1 and CDR2: SGHRS and YFSETQ. CDR3 length: 16 residues. With V trimmed by 2 bases and J by 5 bases, 5 bases remained unmatched. The CDR3: CASSFGLAGGNDEQYF. The CDR3 DNA reads as TGCGCCAGCAGCTTTGGACTAGCGGGAGGGAATGACGAGCAGTACTTC.

This clone has a single count. The rearrangement links TRBV6-1 to TRBJ2-7; no clear D gene. Germline CDR1 MNHNS, CDR2 SASEGT. The CDR3 length is 12 residues. V was pared by 5 bases and J by 0 bases, with 5 bases between. CDR3 DNA: TGTGCCAGCAGTCCGGTCTCCTACGAGCAGTACTTC. Translation gives CASSPVSYEQYF.

This clone was picked up a small number of times. V usage is TRBV29-1 and J usage is TRBJ1-5; 7 positions match TRBD1. CDR1 SQVTM and CDR2 ANQGSEA come from the germline V gene. The CDR3 consists of 17 residues. The V segment lost 0 bases and the J segment 2 bases; nucleotides outside the gene matches: 10. CDR3 in DNA: TGCAGCGTTGAAGACCAGGGGGGGATAATTTGCAATCAGCCCCAGCATTTT. This translates into CSVEDQGGIICNQPQHF.

The V call is TRBV20-1, the J call TRBJ2-2, with D hard to call. Germline loops: CDR1 DFQATT, CDR2 SNEGSKA (reference sequence). Trimming removed 3 bases from V and 3 bases from J, with 5 bases in between. CDR3 length equals 12 residues. CDR3 coding DNA: TGCAGTGCTAGTCCGGACACCGGGGAGCTGTTTTTT. It yields the protein CSASPDTGELFF.

V usage is TRBV5-4 and J usage is TRBJ2-1, with a tentative D call TRBD2 (6 bases). The V end was cut by 1 base, the J end by 4 bases, with 15 bases between. The germline gives CDR1 SGHNT, CDR2 YYREEE (reference sequence). The CDR3 length is 16 residues. The CDR3 nucleotides are TGTGCCAGCAGCTTGAAACGGGAGAGGTGGTACAATGAGCAGTTCTTC. This encodes CASSLKRERWYNEQFF.